The 16 T cell receptor beta chains listed next were all sequenced from one sample in a study of shared clonotypes between healthy human individuals. In the naive CD8 group, cells lacked CD45RO and were positively selected for CCR7, so terminally differentiated effector memory CD45RA+ cells were left out. Sequencing used immunoSEQ multiplex PCR; TCRdb keeps in-frame clones, though not all of them. Of about 1,800,000 clones in the sample, less than 95% were seen once. Sequences were obtained from naive CD8+ T cells sorted from blood. Every receptor here comes from a man between 18 and 35 years old in good health.

The chain uses TRBV5-6 and TRBJ2-3, with a tentative D call TRBD1 (5 bases). This CDR3 is built from 14 residues. Germline V gene lookup returns CDR1 SGHDT and CDR2 YYEEEE. Deletions cut 2 bases from V and 0 bases from J, with 7 bases between. The DNA of the CDR3 is TGTGCCAGCAGCTTAAGACAGAGCACAGATACGCAGTATTTT. Amino acid sequence: CASSLRQSTDTQYF.

In this sample, this clone turned up once. The sample carries other DNA sequences with the same CDR3. This chain uses TRBV9 with TRBJ2-2, with D possibly TRBD2 on 5 matching bases. V was cut by 0 bases and J by 6 bases, with 6 bases left in between. The CDR3 spans 13 residues. Germline V lookup: CDR1 SGDLS, CDR2 YYNGEE. The CDR3 region is CASSVGGAGELFF. The CDR3 coding sequence is TGTGCCAGCAGCGTAGGGGGAGCCGGGGAGCTGTTTTTT.

V gene TRBV27 combines with J gene TRBJ2-3; 10 nucleotides agree with TRBD1. The length of the CDR3 is 16 residues. The germline V gene encodes CDR1 MNHEY and CDR2 SMNVEV (reference sequence). V lost 5 bases to trimming and J lost 4 bases; unmatched junction nucleotides: 9. Here the CDR3 DNA reads TGTGCCAGCAGTCCTCGGGACAGGGGCGGATCAGATACGCAGTATTTT. This gives the protein CASSPRDRGGSDTQYF.

The genes are TRBV30 and TRBJ1-6, with D tentatively TRBD1 (5 bases). V was cut by 2 bases and J by 7 bases, with 12 bases left in between. Germline lookup yields CDR1 GTSNPN and CDR2 SVGIG (reference sequence). The CDR3 extends over 14 amino acids. CDR3 nucleotide sequence: TGTGCCTGGAGTCCCGGGACGGGGAATTCACCCCTCCACTTT. It encodes CAWSPGTGNSPLHF. The variable domain in full, with the rest retrieved from reference TRBV30 and TRBJ1-6, is SQTIHQWPATLVQPVGSPLSLECTVEGTSNPNLYWYRQAAGRGLQLLFYSVGIGQISSEVPQNLSASRPQDRQFILSSKKLLLSDSGFYLCAWSPGTGNSPLHFGNGTRLTVT.

This chain connects TRBV4-3 to TRBJ1-6, with D hard to call. This CDR3 contains 15 residues. Germline V gene lookup returns CDR1 LGHNA and CDR2 YSLEER. V lost 0 bases and J 8 bases, leaving 11 bases between the germline ends. The CDR3 reads CASSQDGQPDSPLHF. CDR3 DNA: TGCGCCAGCAGCCAAGATGGCCAGCCCGATTCACCCCTCCACTTT.

The CDR3 loop reads CASGLAGSGRGLYNEQFF. The CDR3 DNA follows: TGTGCTAGTGGTTTGGCCGGAAGCGGGAGGGGACTCTACAATGAGCAGTTCTTC. This chain connects TRBV12-5 to TRBJ2-1; 10 bases agree with TRBD2. With 1 base clipped from V and 3 bases from J, the junction kept 9 bases outside the gene matches. The germline V gene encodes CDR1 LGHNT and CDR2 FRNRAP. This CDR3 has 18 amino acids.

The chain carries TRBV11-3 and TRBJ2-7; 9 positions agree with TRBD1. The CDR3 sequence is 14 residues long. Trimming cost V 4 bases and J 5 bases; bases outside gene matches: 6. Germline assignment: CDR1 SGHNT and CDR2 YENEEA. The CDR3 DNA follows: TGTGCCAGCAGCTACAGCGGGACAGGGCACGAGCAGTACTTC. It specifies CASSYSGTGHEQYF.

This clone was seen once. This sequence joins TRBV29-1 and TRBJ2-7; 8 nucleotides agree with TRBD2. J was trimmed by 1 base and V by 5 bases; bases with no gene match: 10. The CDR3 sequence is 15 residues long. In germline, CDR1 is SQVTM, CDR2 ANQGSEA. CDR3: CSVLVPGLGSYEQYF. CDR3 coding DNA: TGCAGCGTTCTCGTCCCGGGACTAGGTTCCTACGAGCAGTACTTC.

The genes are TRBV4-3 and TRBJ2-3; D is possibly TRBD1 or TRBD2 (6 bases each). CDR3 length equals 14 residues. V lost 3 bases and J lost 4, with 11 bases in between. Germline CDR1 is LGHNA and CDR2 is YSLEER. CDR3 sequence: CASSQSGAADTQYF. The CDR3 DNA reads as TGCGCCAGCAGCCAGTCGGGGGCGGCAGATACGCAGTATTTT.

The count of this clone is one. This rearrangement joins TRBV19 to TRBJ2-7; D is possibly TRBD2 (6 bases). Germline V gene sequence: CDR1 LNHDA, CDR2 SQIVND (reference sequence). The CDR3 is 14 amino acids. Trimming took off 7 bases at V and 0 bases at J, with 13 bases between the two ends. CDR3 amino acids: CASTWDFYSYEQYF. CDR3 DNA: TGTGCCAGTACCTGGGACTTTTACTCCTACGAGCAGTACTTC. Combining the CDR3 with reference TRBV19 and TRBJ2-7 gives the whole variable domain DGGITQSPKYLFRKEGQNVTLSCEQNLNHDAMYWYRQDPGQGLRLIYYSQIVNDFQKGDIAEGYSVSREKKESFPLTVTSAQKNPTAFYLCASTWDFYSYEQYFGPGTRLTVT.

The chain is built from TRBV7-6 and TRBJ2-5; the D is unclear. Looked up from germline, CDR1 is SGHVS and CDR2 is FNYEAQ. This CDR3 spans 13 amino acids. V lost 1 base to trimming and J lost 1 base, with 4 bases between them. In DNA form, the CDR3 reads TGTGCCAGCAGCTTAGGGTCCCAAGAGACCCAGTACTTC. It codes for CASSLGSQETQYF.

The CDR3 nucleotides read TGTGCCACCAGCGCCCGGACAGACACCTACGAGCAGTACTTC. Amino acid sequence: CATSARTDTYEQYF. This chain joins TRBV15 and TRBJ2-7, with a possible D match to TRBD1 (6 bases). Germline V gene lookup returns CDR1 LNHNV and CDR2 YYDKDF (reference sequence). The CDR3 spans 14 residues. Trimming took off 5 bases at V and 2 bases at J, with 13 bases between the two ends.

This clone appeared once. V usage is TRBV14 and J usage is TRBJ1-1, with TRBD1 as a possible D gene (5 bases). The length of the CDR3 is 14 residues. Germline values: CDR1 SGHDN, CDR2 FVKESK. With 4 bases removed from V and 0 bases from J, the gap between germline ends came to 9 bases. The DNA of the CDR3 is TGTGCCAGCAGCCTGATAGGGGTGAACACTGAAGCTTTCTTT. Translation: CASSLIGVNTEAFF.

Only one count was recorded for this clone. The chain recombines TRBV6-5 with TRBJ1-6; no clear D. V was shortened by 0 bases and J by 8 bases, with 14 bases between the two germline ends. Germline assignment: CDR1 MNHEY and CDR2 SVGAGI. The CDR3 extends over 16 amino acids. DNA for the CDR3: TGTGCCAGCAGTTACTCGGGAGAGGAGGGCTATTCACCCCTCCACTTT. It yields the protein CASSYSGEEGYSPLHF.

The J gene is TRBJ1-2, the V gene TRBV7-8, with 7 bases lining up with TRBD1. Germline V gene lookup returns CDR1 SGHVS and CDR2 FQNEAQ. Germline trimming cut 1 base from V and 5 bases from J; bases unmatched to any gene: 1. The CDR3 contains 13 residues. The CDR3 is CASSLEGQYGYTF. CDR3 DNA sequence: TGTGCCAGCAGCTTAGAGGGACAGTATGGCTACACCTTC.

The chain combines TRBV20-1 with TRBJ2-5, with D perhaps given as TRBD1 or TRBD2 (5 bases each). The CDR3 totals 9 residues. The germline CDR1 and CDR2 sequences are DFQATT and SNEGSKA (reference sequence). Deletions cut 5 bases from V and 7 bases from J, with 5 bases between. CDR3 loop: CSAGGTQYF. In DNA, the CDR3 is TGCAGTGCTGGGGGGACCCAGTACTTC.